This TCR beta chain derives from a study of T cells in Graves' hyperthyroidism and ophthalmopathy. The CDR3 is made up of 16 amino acids. The ends lost 3 bases at V and 8 bases at J; junction bases unmatched: 14. In germline, CDR1 is SGHRS, CDR2 YFSETQ. The PBMCs studied were ones that came from 10 ml fresh peripheral blood. From RNA transcripts, TCR beta CDR3 regions were amplified. A set of HTBI primers served as the primers for a first-round RT-PCR of the TCR CDR3. TCRdb passed the multiplex PCR reads through MiXCR, listing each CDR3 protein once. Of some 350,000 distinct CDR3 sequences listed, around a quarter are singletons.

Sample: blood. The sequence came from a man in his fifties with Graves' hyperthyroidism. The rearrangement uses TRBV5-1 and TRBJ1-2; 9 bases are shared with TRBD1. CDR3 in DNA: TGCGCCAGCAGCTCGTCCGGGACAGGGCTTGTAGTGGGCTACACCTTC. As protein: CASSSSGTGLVVGYTF.